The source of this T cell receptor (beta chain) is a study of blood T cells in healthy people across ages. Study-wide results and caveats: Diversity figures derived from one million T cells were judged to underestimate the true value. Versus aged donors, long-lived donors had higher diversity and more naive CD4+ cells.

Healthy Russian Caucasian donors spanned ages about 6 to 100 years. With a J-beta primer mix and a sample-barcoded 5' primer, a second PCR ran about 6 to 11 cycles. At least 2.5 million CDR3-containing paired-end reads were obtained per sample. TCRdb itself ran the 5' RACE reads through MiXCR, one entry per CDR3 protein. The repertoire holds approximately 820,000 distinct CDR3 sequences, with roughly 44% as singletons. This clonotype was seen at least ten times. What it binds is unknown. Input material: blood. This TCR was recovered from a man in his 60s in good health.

CDR3 sequence: CSVGTSGRSYEQYF. The CDR3 region has the DNA TGCAGCGTGGGGACTAGCGGGCGATCCTACGAGCAGTACTTC. J is TRBJ2-7 and V is TRBV29-1; 12 positions match TRBD2. Trimming at V came to 6 bases and at J to 1 base, leaving 4 bases not matched to a gene. The CDR3 is 14 amino acids. CDR1 and CDR2 (germline): SQVTM, ANQGSEA.